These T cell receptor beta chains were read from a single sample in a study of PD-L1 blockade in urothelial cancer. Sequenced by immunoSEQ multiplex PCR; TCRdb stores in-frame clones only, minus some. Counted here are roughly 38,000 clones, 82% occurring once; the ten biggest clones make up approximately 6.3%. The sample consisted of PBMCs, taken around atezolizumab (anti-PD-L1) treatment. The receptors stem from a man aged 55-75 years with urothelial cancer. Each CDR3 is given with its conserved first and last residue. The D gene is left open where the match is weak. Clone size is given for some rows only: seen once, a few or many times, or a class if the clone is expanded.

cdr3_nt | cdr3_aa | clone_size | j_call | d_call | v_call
TGTGCCAGCAGCTCAGGACAAACCCAGCCCCAGCATTTT | CASSSGQTQPQHF | NA | TRBJ1-5 | NA | TRBV7-9
TGCGCCAGCACCTCCTCAGGTACAGGGGCCTACGAGCAGTACTTC | CASTSSGTGAYEQYF | NA | TRBJ2-7 | TRBD1 | TRBV5-1
TGTGCCAGCGACAGGGGTGGCAATCAGCCCCAGCATTTT | CASDRGGNQPQHF | NA | TRBJ1-5 | TRBD1 | TRBV28
TGTGCCAGCAGCTTGGCCGGGGGACTCAACTCACCCCTCCACTTT | CASSLAGGLNSPLHF | NA | TRBJ1-6 | NA | TRBV5-6
TGTGCCAGCACCGGACAGGTTTCAAACTATGGCTACACCTTC | CASTGQVSNYGYTF | few | TRBJ1-2 | TRBD1 | TRBV9
TGTGCCAGCAGCCTGCTTGGACAGGAGGGTGAAAAACTGTTTTTT | CASSLLGQEGEKLFF | NA | TRBJ1-4 | TRBD1 | TRBV7-2
TGTGCCAGCAGCGAAGAACGGGGGGGCCCCCTCCACTTT | CASSEERGGPLHF | NA | TRBJ1-6 | NA | TRBV7-8
TGTGCCAGCAGTGCCGGGACAGGACATCACACAGATACGCAGTATTTT | CASSAGTGHHTDTQYF | NA | TRBJ2-3 | TRBD1 | TRBV6-1
TGTGCCAGTAGTAATACAGGGCATCAGCCCCAGCATTTT | CASSNTGHQPQHF | NA | TRBJ1-5 | NA | TRBV19
TGTGCCAGCTCACCCTCGACAGGGTTAGACACCATATATTTT | CASSPSTGLDTIYF | NA | TRBJ1-3 | TRBD1 | TRBV18
TGTGCCAGCAGCTTAGACGGGGCAGGGGGTAACACAGATACGCAGTATTTT | CASSLDGAGGNTDTQYF | NA | TRBJ2-3 | TRBD1 | TRBV7-2
TGTGCCAGCAGCCGACATAGCGACCAAGAGACCCAGTACTTC | CASSRHSDQETQYF | NA | TRBJ2-5 | NA | TRBV5-6
TGTGCCAGCAGCTCTCAGGGGGCGGGTGAAAAACTGTTTTTT | CASSSQGAGEKLFF | NA | TRBJ1-4 | TRBD1 | TRBV7-9
TGTGCCACCTCGGATGCAGGGGGCTCCTACAATGAGCAGTTCTTC | CATSDAGGSYNEQFF | once | TRBJ2-1 | TRBD1 | TRBV6-6
TGCGCCAGCAGACGACAGGGCCCTAACACTGAAGCTTTCTTT | CASRRQGPNTEAFF | NA | TRBJ1-1 | TRBD1 | TRBV4-1
TGCGCCAGCAGCCAAGATCATGGGAGCTATGGCTACACCTTC | CASSQDHGSYGYTF | NA | TRBJ1-2 | NA | TRBV4-1
TGCGCCAGCAGCCCGACAGGGTACCGGGCTGAAGCTTTCTTT | CASSPTGYRAEAFF | NA | TRBJ1-1 | TRBD1 | TRBV5-1